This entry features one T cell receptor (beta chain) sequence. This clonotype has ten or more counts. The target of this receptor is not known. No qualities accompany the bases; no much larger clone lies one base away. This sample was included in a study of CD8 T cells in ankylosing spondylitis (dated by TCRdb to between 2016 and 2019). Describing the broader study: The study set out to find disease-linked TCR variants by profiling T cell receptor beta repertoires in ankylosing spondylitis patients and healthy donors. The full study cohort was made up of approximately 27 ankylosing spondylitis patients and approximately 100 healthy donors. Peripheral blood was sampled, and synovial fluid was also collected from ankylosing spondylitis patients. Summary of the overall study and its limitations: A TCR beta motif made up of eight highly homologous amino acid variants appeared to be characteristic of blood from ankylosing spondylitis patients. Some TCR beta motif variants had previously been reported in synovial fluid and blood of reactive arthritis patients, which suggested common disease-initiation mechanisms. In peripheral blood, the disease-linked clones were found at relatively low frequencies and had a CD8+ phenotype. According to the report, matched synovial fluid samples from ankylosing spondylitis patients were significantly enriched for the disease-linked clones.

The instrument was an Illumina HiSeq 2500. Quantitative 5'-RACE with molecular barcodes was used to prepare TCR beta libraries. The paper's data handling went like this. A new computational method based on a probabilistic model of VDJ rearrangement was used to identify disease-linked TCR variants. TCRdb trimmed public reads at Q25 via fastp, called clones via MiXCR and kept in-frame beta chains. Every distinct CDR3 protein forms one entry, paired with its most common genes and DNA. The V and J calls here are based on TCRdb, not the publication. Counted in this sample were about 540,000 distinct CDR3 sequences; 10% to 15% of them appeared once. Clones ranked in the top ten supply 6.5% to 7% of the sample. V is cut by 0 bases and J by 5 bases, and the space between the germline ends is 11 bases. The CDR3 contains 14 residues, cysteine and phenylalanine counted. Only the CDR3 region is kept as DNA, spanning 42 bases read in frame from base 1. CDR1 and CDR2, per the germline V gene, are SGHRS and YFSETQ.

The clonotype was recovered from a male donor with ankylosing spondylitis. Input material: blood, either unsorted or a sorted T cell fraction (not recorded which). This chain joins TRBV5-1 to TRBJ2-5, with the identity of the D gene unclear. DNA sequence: TGCGCCAGCAGCTTGGATCCCTCCGGTGAGACCCAGTACTTC. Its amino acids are CASSLDPSGETQYF.